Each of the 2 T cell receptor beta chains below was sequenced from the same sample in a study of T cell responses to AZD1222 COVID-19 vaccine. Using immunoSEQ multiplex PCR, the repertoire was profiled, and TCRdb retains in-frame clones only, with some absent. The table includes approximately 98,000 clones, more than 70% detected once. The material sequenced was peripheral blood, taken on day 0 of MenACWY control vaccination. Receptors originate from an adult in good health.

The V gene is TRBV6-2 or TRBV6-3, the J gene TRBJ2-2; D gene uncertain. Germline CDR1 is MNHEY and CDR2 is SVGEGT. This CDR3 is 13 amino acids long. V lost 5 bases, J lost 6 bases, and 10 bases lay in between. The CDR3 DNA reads TGTGCCAGCAGTAGTAGATCTTCCGGGGAGCTGTTTTTT. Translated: CASSSRSSGELFF.

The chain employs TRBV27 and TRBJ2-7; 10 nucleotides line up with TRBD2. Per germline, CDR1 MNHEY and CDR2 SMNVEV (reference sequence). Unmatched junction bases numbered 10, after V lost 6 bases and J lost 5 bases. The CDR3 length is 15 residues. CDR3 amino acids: CASRPERGGMDEQYF. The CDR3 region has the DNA TGTGCCAGCAGACCAGAGCGGGGGGGGATGGACGAGCAGTACTTC.